This T cell receptor (beta chain) came from a study of T cell responses to AZD1222 COVID-19 vaccine. Study conclusions and caveats: A rise in Spike-specific TCR breadth and depth followed two AZD1222 doses.

Germline-derived CDR1 and CDR2 are MNHNS and SASEGT. The CDR3 length is 14 residues. Trimming removed 2 bases from V and 3 bases from J, with 10 bases in between. Sequencing used immunoSEQ multiplex PCR; TCRdb keeps in-frame clones, though not all of them. The sample holds under 130,000 clones, roughly 82% seen once. This clone was seen a handful of times. What it binds is not known. The sample here was peripheral blood, taken on day 0 of AZD1222 vaccination. The chain carries TRBV6-1 and TRBJ1-2; a weak D match, TRBD1 (5 bases). The receptor comes from an adult in good health. The CDR3 coding sequence is TGTGCCAGCAGTGAAAGGGGATACTACTATGGCTACACCTTC. Translated: CASSERGYYYGYTF.